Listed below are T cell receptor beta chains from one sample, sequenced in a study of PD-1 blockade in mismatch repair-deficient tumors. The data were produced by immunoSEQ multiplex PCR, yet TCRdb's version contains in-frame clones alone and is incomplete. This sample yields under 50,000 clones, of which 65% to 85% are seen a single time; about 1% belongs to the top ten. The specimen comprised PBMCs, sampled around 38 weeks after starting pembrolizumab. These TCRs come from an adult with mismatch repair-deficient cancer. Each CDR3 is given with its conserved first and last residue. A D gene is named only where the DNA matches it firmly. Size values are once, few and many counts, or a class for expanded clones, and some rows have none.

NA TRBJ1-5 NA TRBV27 CASSLRYGHEDQPQHF TGTGCCAGCAGTTTACGCTACGGACACGAGGATCAGCCCCAGCATTTT
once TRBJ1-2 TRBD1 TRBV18 CASSLTGADSGYTF TGTGCCAGCTCATTAACAGGGGCGGACAGTGGCTACACCTTC
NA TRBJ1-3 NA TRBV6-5 CASSYSLIGSGNTIYF TGTGCCAGCAGTTACTCCTTGATTGGGAGTGGAAACACCATATATTTT
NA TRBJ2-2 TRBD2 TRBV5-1 CASSVTSGTGTGELFF TGCGCCAGCAGCGTGACTAGCGGGACGGGAACCGGGGAGCTGTTTTTT
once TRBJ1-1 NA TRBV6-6 CASSSRGYNTEAFF TGTGCCAGCAGTTCAAGGGGATATAACACTGAAGCTTTCTTT
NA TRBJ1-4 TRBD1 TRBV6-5 CASSPDRGGEKLFF TGTGCCAGCAGTCCCGACAGGGGGGGTGAAAAACTGTTTTTT
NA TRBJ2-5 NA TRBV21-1 CASSKAGTSSRETQYF TGTGCCAGCAGCAAAGCAGGGACTAGCTCTCGGGAGACCCAGTACTTC
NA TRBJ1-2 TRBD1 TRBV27 CASKEGANYGYTF TGTGCCAGCAAGGAGGGGGCGAACTATGGCTACACCTTC
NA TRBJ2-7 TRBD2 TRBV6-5 CASSYRLAGVGEQYF TGTGCCAGCAGTTATCGGCTAGCGGGAGTGGGGGAGCAGTACTTC
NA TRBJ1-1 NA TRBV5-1 CASSVITGFSTEAFF TGCGCCAGCAGCGTAATAACAGGGTTTAGCACTGAAGCTTTCTTT
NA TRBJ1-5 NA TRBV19 CASSISVGRQRQPQHF TGTGCCAGTAGTATATCGGTCGGGAGGCAACGACAGCCCCAGCATTTT
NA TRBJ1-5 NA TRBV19 CASTDFSNQPQHF TGTGCCAGTACGGACTTTAGCAATCAGCCCCAGCATTTT
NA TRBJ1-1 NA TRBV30 CAWSMGGSTEAFF TGTGCCTGGAGTATGGGGGGAAGCACTGAAGCTTTCTTT
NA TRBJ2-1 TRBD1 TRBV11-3 CASSPPGTGGDEQFF TGTGCCAGCAGCCCCCCCGGGACAGGGGGCGATGAGCAGTTCTTC
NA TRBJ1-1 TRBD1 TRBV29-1 CSVVLGQGEAFF TGCAGCGTTGTCTTGGGACAGGGTGAAGCTTTCTTT
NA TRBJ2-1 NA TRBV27 CASSFRFRGNEQFF TGTGCCAGCAGTTTTCGTTTTCGGGGCAATGAGCAGTTCTTC
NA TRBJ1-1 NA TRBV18 CASSPFTALSNTEAFF TGTGCCAGCTCACCTTTTACAGCCTTGTCGAACACTGAAGCTTTCTTT
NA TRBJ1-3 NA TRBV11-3 CASSRDGGTIYF TGTGCCAGCAGCCGCGACGGGGGCACCATATATTTT
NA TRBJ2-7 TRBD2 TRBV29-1 CSVGGTSGNSYEQYF TGCAGCGTTGGCGGGACTAGCGGGAACTCCTACGAGCAGTACTTC